A single sample gave rise to the 14 T cell receptor beta chains below, sequenced in a study of cytomegalovirus exposure and HLA in healthy donors. Sequenced by immunoSEQ multiplex PCR; TCRdb stores in-frame clones only, minus some. This table holds tens of thousands of clones, approximately 91% found once. Sequenced input: PBMCs. Receptors originate from a man aged 25 to 40 in good health and CMV-seronegative.

The V gene is TRBV5-1, the J gene TRBJ2-1, with D perhaps matching TRBD2 (6 bases). The germline gives CDR1 SGHRS, CDR2 YFSETQ. V lost 7 bases to trimming and J lost 7 bases, with 24 bases between them. The length of the CDR3 is 16 residues. This chain's CDR3 is CASDVSGPEGRNEQFF. CDR3 nucleotide sequence: TGCGCCAGCGACGTTAGCGGCCCCGAGGGCAGGAATGAGCAGTTCTTC. Full variable domain (rest looked up from reference TRBV5-1 and TRBJ2-1): KAGVTQTPRYLIKTRGQQVTLSCSPISGHRSVSWYQQTPGQGLQFLFEYFSETQRNKGNFPGRFSGRQFSNSRSEMNVSTLELGDSALYLCASDVSGPEGRNEQFFGPGTRLTVL.

The chain is built from TRBV18 and TRBJ2-7; TRBD1 might be the D (6 bases). Germline CDR1 KGHSH, CDR2 LQKENI. The CDR3 has 17 amino acids. V was clipped by 2 bases and J by 0 bases, with 17 bases between them. For the CDR3, the DNA is TGTGCCAGCTCACCATCCGCCGGACAGTTCTTCTCCTACGAGCAGTACTTC. Translated, it gives CASSPSAGQFFSYEQYF.

This chain joins TRBV19 and TRBJ1-3; D ambiguous. The CDR3 spans 12 residues. Germline CDR1 and CDR2: LNHDA and SQIVND (reference sequence). V shed 9 bases and J shed 3 bases, with 9 bases lying between them. The CDR3 coding sequence is TGTGCCAGCCTTAGTTATGGAAACACCATATATTTT. Protein: CASLSYGNTIYF.

J is TRBJ2-5 and V is TRBV7-9; 8 positions agree with TRBD1. V gave up 6 bases and J gave up 3 bases; unmatched junction bases: 3. CDR1 is SEHNR, CDR2 FQNEAQ, per germline (reference sequence). The CDR3 has 13 residues. The CDR3 DNA reads TGTGCCAGCAGAACAGGGGGAGAAGAGACCCAGTACTTC. This translates into CASRTGGEETQYF.

This sequence joins TRBV29-1 and TRBJ2-7; 9 nucleotides line up with TRBD2. V dropped 2 bases and J dropped 1; count of bases not matched to a gene: 3. The CDR3 covers 14 residues. CDR1 is SQVTM, CDR2 ANQGSEA, per germline. CDR3 DNA: TGCAGCGTTGAAATGCTAGCGGGATCCTACGAGCAGTACTTC. Protein sequence: CSVEMLAGSYEQYF.

The chain uses TRBV28 and TRBJ1-1; 10 nucleotides match TRBD1. The V gene's germline CDR1 is MDHEN and CDR2 SYDVKM. Trimming took 4 bases from V and 4 from J; bases not matched to a gene: 21. CDR3 length: 20 residues. The CDR3 region is CASSSPTRQGARSRGTEAFF. The CDR3 region has the DNA TGTGCCAGCAGTTCCCCGACCCGACAGGGGGCGAGGTCCCGTGGCACTGAAGCTTTCTTT.

This clone was counted a single time. J is TRBJ2-4 and V is TRBV9, with 9 bases that match TRBD1. V shed 2 bases and J 7 bases; nucleotides not matched to a gene: 13. The V gene's germline CDR1 is SGDLS and CDR2 YYNGEE. CDR3 length equals 17 residues. This chain's CDR3 is CASSVDTGTGRRNIQYF. In nucleotides, the CDR3 is TGTGCCAGCAGCGTGGATACCGGGACAGGGAGGAGGAACATTCAGTACTTC. The full variable domain, its missing parts supplied by reference TRBV9 and TRBJ2-4, is DSGVTQTPKHLITATGQRVTLRCSPRSGDLSVYWYQQSLDQGLQFLIQYYNGEERAKGNILERFSAQQFPDLHSELNLSSLELGDSALYFCASSVDTGTGRRNIQYFGAGTRLSVL.

This clone is a singleton in its sample. This rearrangement joins TRBV5-1 to TRBJ2-7; D unresolved. Trimming removed 4 bases at V and 3 bases at J, with 8 bases between. This CDR3 comprises 12 residues. CDR1 SGHRS and CDR2 YFSETQ come from the germline V gene. Here the CDR3 reads CASSGGSYEQYF. For the CDR3, the DNA is TGCGCCAGCAGCGGCGGAAGCTACGAGCAGTACTTC.

This clone was seen just once. This chain links TRBV6-5 with TRBJ2-7; TRBD1 matches 10 bases. V was clipped by 6 bases and J by 3 bases; unmatched bases: 8. Germline V gene sequence: CDR1 MNHEY, CDR2 SVGAGI. CDR3 length: 15 residues. CDR3 region: CASSRSGTGVYEQYF. The CDR3 nucleotides are TGTGCCAGCAGCCGCTCCGGGACAGGGGTCTACGAGCAGTACTTC.

The V and J genes are TRBV4-2 and TRBJ1-2, with 8 positions matching TRBD1. CDR1 is LGHNA, CDR2 YNFKEQ, per germline. The trim removed 2 bases at V and 8 bases at J, leaving 7 bases unmatched. There are 14 residues in the CDR3. This CDR3 reads CASSQSDRAPGYTF. CDR3 coding DNA: TGTGCCAGCAGCCAATCGGACAGGGCTCCCGGCTACACCTTC.

J is TRBJ2-1 and V is TRBV29-1; 15 nucleotides match TRBD2. The germline V gene encodes CDR1 SQVTM and CDR2 ANQGSEA. Trimming removed 7 bases from V and 9 bases from J; junction bases left unmatched: 10. CDR3 length equals 15 residues. The CDR3 region is CSDLGLAGGPGEQFF. The DNA for the CDR3 is TGCAGCGACCTAGGACTAGCGGGAGGGCCGGGTGAGCAGTTCTTC.

This clone was recorded only once. V is TRBV18 and J is TRBJ1-5; 8 bases agree with TRBD1. Germline V CDR1 and CDR2: KGHSH, LQKENI. The length of the CDR3 is 14 residues. Trimming took 3 bases from V and 6 from J; bases not matched to a gene: 4. The CDR3 spells CASSPTGAGQPQHF. The DNA for the CDR3 is TGTGCCAGCTCACCGACAGGGGCCGGTCAGCCCCAGCATTTT.

The V and J genes are TRBV16 and TRBJ2-3; a possible D gene is TRBD1 (5 bases). CDR3 length: 12 amino acids. V was pared by 3 bases and J by 8 bases, with 9 bases between. Germline values: CDR1 KGHSY, CDR2 FQNENV. The CDR3 region is CASSHQGGTQYF. CDR3 DNA: TGTGCCAGCAGCCATCAGGGCGGTACGCAGTATTTT.

V gene TRBV5-4 combines with J gene TRBJ1-2; 7 bases are shared with TRBD1. V shed 4 bases and J 7 bases; nucleotides not matched to a gene: 13. Germline V CDR1 and CDR2: SGHNT, YYREEE (reference sequence). The CDR3 runs to 15 residues. DNA for the CDR3: TGTGCCAGCAGCCCGTGGACAGGATCAGGGGGTGGCTACACCTTC. Amino acid sequence: CASSPWTGSGGGYTF.